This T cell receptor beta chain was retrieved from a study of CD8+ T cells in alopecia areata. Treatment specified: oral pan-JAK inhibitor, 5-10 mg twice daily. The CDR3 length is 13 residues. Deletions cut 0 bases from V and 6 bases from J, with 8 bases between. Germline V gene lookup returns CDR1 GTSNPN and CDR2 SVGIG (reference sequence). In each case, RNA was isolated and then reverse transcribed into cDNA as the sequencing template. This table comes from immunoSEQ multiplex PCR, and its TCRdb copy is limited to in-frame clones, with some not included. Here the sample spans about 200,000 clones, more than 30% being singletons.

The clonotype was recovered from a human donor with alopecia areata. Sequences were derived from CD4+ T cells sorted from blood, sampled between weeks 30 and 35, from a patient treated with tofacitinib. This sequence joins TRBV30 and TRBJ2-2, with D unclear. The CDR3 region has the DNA TGTGCCTGGAGTGTACAGTCTGCCGGGGAGCTGTTTTTT. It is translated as CAWSVQSAGELFF.